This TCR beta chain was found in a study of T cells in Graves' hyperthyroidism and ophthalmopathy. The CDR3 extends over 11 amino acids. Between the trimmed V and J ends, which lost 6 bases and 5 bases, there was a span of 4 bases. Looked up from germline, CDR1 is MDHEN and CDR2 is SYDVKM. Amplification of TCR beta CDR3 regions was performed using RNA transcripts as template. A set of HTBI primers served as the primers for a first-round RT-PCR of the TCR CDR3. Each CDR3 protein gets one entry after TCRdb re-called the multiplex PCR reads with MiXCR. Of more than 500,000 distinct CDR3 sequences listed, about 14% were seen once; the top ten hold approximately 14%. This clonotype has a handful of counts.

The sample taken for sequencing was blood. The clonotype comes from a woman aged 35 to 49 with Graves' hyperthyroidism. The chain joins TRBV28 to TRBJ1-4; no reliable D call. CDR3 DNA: TGTGCCAGCAGGGCGAATGAAAAACTGTTTTTT. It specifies CASRANEKLFF.